The present T cell receptor (beta chain) was sequenced within a study of blood T cell repertoires in COVID-19. Study-wide background: Samples of COVID-19 (acute and convalescent) were obtained from the United States, Italy and Spain. The analysed material was cDNA or gDNA that came from T cells, B-cell-depleted T cells, or PBMCs.

Germline CDR1 SGHAT, CDR2 FQNNGV. Trimming shortened V by 3 bases and J by 5 bases, and 10 bases separated the two germline ends. This CDR3 has 13 amino acids. In the authors' methods: From reference gene primer amplification, estimates of nucleated cell counts were derived. Profiling relied on immunoSEQ multiplex PCR, and the TCRdb table lists in-frame clones only, not all of them. Clone size and V and J calls were adopted from that table, with D and trimming inferred from the DNA. This table has fewer than 450,000 clones, approximately 89% appearing once. The sample consisted of peripheral blood. The chain couples TRBV11-2 to TRBJ1-2; the D is unclear. The TCR sequence derives from a young woman who had recovered from COVID-19. The CDR3 coding sequence is TGTGCCAGCAGCTTTGGTAGATTTTATGGCTACACCTTC. Encoded protein: CASSFGRFYGYTF.